One sample yielded the 26 T cell receptor beta chains listed below, sequenced in a study of human thymus T cells. Only in-frame clones appear in the TCRdb table, and some are missing; sequencing was by immunoSEQ multiplex PCR. The sample consists of some 130,000 clones, just under 95% of them appearing once. Resections from corrective heart surgery provided thymus tissue. The source material was thymus tissue. The receptors shown here come from a boy less than two years old with a congenital heart defect but otherwise immunologically healthy.

V and J are TRBV30 and TRBJ2-1; 12 nucleotides match TRBD2. CDR1 and CDR2 (germline): GTSNPN, SVGIG (reference sequence). The J segment lost 10 bases and the V segment lost 7 bases, leaving 11 bases of the junction unmatched. The CDR3 loop spans 14 amino acids. CDR3 protein: CASTSGGPPWEQFF. For the CDR3, the DNA is TGTGCCTCCACTAGCGGGGGGCCTCCATGGGAGCAGTTCTTC.

This chain links TRBV6-5 with TRBJ1-6, with no clear D. CDR3 size: 15 residues. Germline CDR1 MNHEY, CDR2 SVGAGI. Trimming took 7 bases from V and 6 from J, leaving 16 bases between them. The CDR3: CASTPKERFNSPLHF. CDR3 in DNA: TGTGCCAGCACCCCAAAAGAGCGGTTTAATTCACCCCTCCACTTT.

The chain employs TRBV6-1 and TRBJ1-4; D is uncertain. This CDR3 has 14 residues. The V gene lost 5 bases and the J gene lost 8 bases, with 15 bases spanning the gap. The germline CDR1 and CDR2 sequences are MNHNS and SASEGT. The DNA for the CDR3 is TGTGCCAGCAGTCCTTTTGCGCCCGGAGAAAAACTGTTTTTT. Translating it yields CASSPFAPGEKLFF.

The chain employs TRBV4-1 and TRBJ2-1; unclear D gene. The germline CDR1 and CDR2 sequences are MGHRA and YSYEKL. The CDR3 covers 16 residues. Trimming shortened V by 0 bases and J by 0 bases, and 9 bases separated the two germline ends. CDR3 region: CASSQDKGFSYNEQFF. The DNA for the CDR3 is TGCGCCAGCAGCCAAGATAAAGGGTTCTCCTACAATGAGCAGTTCTTC.

This sequence joins TRBV9 and TRBJ2-3, with D perhaps matching TRBD2 (5 bases). This CDR3 is 16 amino acids long. Germline assignment: CDR1 SGDLS and CDR2 YYNGEE. V was clipped by 4 bases and J by 5 bases, with 20 bases between them. The CDR3 loop reads CASSFGGPPRGDTQYF. For the CDR3, the DNA is TGTGCCAGCAGCTTTGGAGGACCCCCAAGAGGAGATACGCAGTATTTT.

The chain couples TRBV11-2 to TRBJ2-1; 11 bases map to TRBD1. The V gene's germline CDR1 is SGHAT and CDR2 FQNNGV. CDR3 length: 17 residues. Losses at the gene ends were 4 bases for V and 2 bases for J; bases not matched to a gene: 7. The CDR3 DNA sequence: TGTGCCAGCAGCTGGGACAGGGGGGCCGGGACCTACAATGAGCAGTTCTTC. Translating it yields CASSWDRGAGTYNEQFF.

The J gene is TRBJ1-2, the V gene TRBV4-2; tentative D call: TRBD1 (6 bases). CDR1 is LGHNA and CDR2 is YNFKEQ in the germline V gene. Trimming left V 0 bases short and J 5 bases short, with 13 bases between. CDR3 length equals 15 residues. CDR3 region: CASSQDRRGAYGYTF. As DNA, the CDR3 is TGTGCCAGCAGCCAAGATAGGCGGGGGGCTTATGGCTACACCTTC.

The chain recombines TRBV4-3 with TRBJ1-1, with D perhaps matching TRBD1 (6 bases). Deletions cut 0 bases from V and 1 base from J, with 18 bases between. CDR3 length: 18 amino acids. Germline CDR1 reads LGHNA; CDR2 reads YSLEER. The CDR3 nucleotides read TGCGCCAGCAGCCAAGATCTCATTGACAGGCCTACGAACACTGAAGCTTTCTTT. Protein sequence: CASSQDLIDRPTNTEAFF.

This clone was found once. CDR3 loop: CASSLSAPPGVYNSPLHF. The CDR3, as DNA: TGTGCCAGCAGTTTATCGGCCCCGCCAGGGGTTTATAATTCACCCCTCCACTTT. The gene calls are TRBV27 and TRBJ1-6; TRBD1 might be the D (6 bases). There are 18 residues in the CDR3. Per germline, CDR1 MNHEY and CDR2 SMNVEV (reference sequence). V was clipped by 0 bases and J by 4 bases, with 16 bases between them.

This clone turned up a few times. The chain couples TRBV6-1 to TRBJ1-1; D not certain. Germline V gives CDR1 MNHNS, CDR2 SASEGT. The CDR3 runs 12 residues. Deletions cut 7 bases from V and 7 bases from J, with 13 bases between. In nucleotides, the CDR3 is TGTGCCAGCACCAAAGACGGAGGTGAAGCTTTCTTT. Translated: CASTKDGGEAFF.

This chain joins TRBV15 and TRBJ1-5; D is unresolved. V was clipped by 5 bases and J by 0 bases, with 11 bases between them. The germline V gene encodes CDR1 LNHNV and CDR2 YYDKDF (reference sequence). This CDR3 is built from 15 residues. Here the CDR3 reads CATSSNRGSNQPQHF. CDR3 DNA sequence: TGTGCCACCAGCTCCAACCGGGGTAGCAATCAGCCCCAGCATTTT.

The rearrangement uses TRBV7-2 and TRBJ1-2; tentative D call: TRBD1 (5 bases). Deletions cut 1 base from V and 1 base from J, with 16 bases between. The length of the CDR3 is 17 residues. The germline V gene has CDR1 SGHTA and CDR2 FQGNSA. The CDR3 spells CASSLVTQGQDNYGYTF. The CDR3 DNA reads TGTGCCAGCAGCTTAGTAACCCAGGGTCAGGATAACTATGGCTACACCTTC.

The genes are TRBV5-1 and TRBJ2-7, with D possibly being TRBD2 (5 bases). V lost 0 bases and J lost 6, with 19 bases in between. The length of the CDR3 is 16 residues. Germline assignment: CDR1 SGHRS and CDR2 YFSETQ. CDR3 DNA sequence: TGCGCCAGCAGCTTGGCGGGCTTTACCCGGGGTGCCGAGCAGTACTTC. Amino acids: CASSLAGFTRGAEQYF. Complete variable domain (other parts from reference TRBV5-1 and TRBJ2-7): KAGVTQTPRYLIKTRGQQVTLSCSPISGHRSVSWYQQTPGQGLQFLFEYFSETQRNKGNFPGRFSGRQFSNSRSEMNVSTLELGDSALYLCASSLAGFTRGAEQYFGPGTRLTVT.

The chain is built from TRBV6-5 and TRBJ2-5, with D possibly TRBD2 on 5 matching bases. Germline lookup yields CDR1 MNHEY and CDR2 SVGAGI. The CDR3 contains 14 residues. Between the trimmed V and J ends, which lost 7 bases and 1 base, there was a span of 13 bases. CDR3 DNA sequence: TGTGCCAGCATGGATACGGGGTCCCAAGAGACCCAGTACTTC. The encoded protein is CASMDTGSQETQYF.

About this clone: One end of the junction is discordant with germline, which a read error may explain. V is TRBV2 and J is TRBJ1-5; a possible D gene is TRBD1 (5 bases). The CDR3 has 13 amino acids. Germline V CDR1 and CDR2: SNHLY, FYNNEI. CDR3 nucleotide sequence: TGTGCCAGCAGTGAACAGGGCAAACAGCCCCAGCATTTT. It yields the protein CASSEQGKQPQHF.

This clone was seen only once. The gene calls are TRBV4-1 and TRBJ1-3; 7 positions agree with TRBD1. Germline V lookup: CDR1 MGHRA, CDR2 YSYEKL. The V and J ends lost 3 bases and 0 bases, in that order; junction bases with no gene match: 23. The CDR3 runs 22 residues. Here the CDR3 reads CASSQINFRDSRNKTSGNTIYF. The CDR3 coding sequence is TGCGCCAGCAGCCAGATTAACTTCCGGGACAGCCGGAATAAAACCTCTGGAAACACCATATATTTT.

This rearrangement joins TRBV6-6 to TRBJ2-2; D gene unclear. The V end lost 4 bases, the J end lost 6 bases, and 6 bases lay between the germline ends. Germline CDR1 reads MNHNY; CDR2 reads SVGAGI (reference sequence). The CDR3 sequence is 12 residues long. Written as DNA, the CDR3 is TGTGCCAGCAGTTTAGTTCCCGGGGAGCTGTTTTTT. It encodes CASSLVPGELFF.

This sequence joins TRBV19 and TRBJ2-5, with D perhaps TRBD1 or TRBD2 (5 bases each). The germline V and J ends were trimmed by 7 bases and 3 bases, with 15 bases remaining between them. CDR1 and CDR2 (germline): LNHDA, SQIVND (reference sequence). The CDR3 is 14 residues long. In nucleotides, the CDR3 is TGTGCCAGTACCCGGGACCCTCGGGAAGAGACCCAGTACTTC. Residues: CASTRDPREETQYF.

The chain carries TRBV6-5 and TRBJ2-3; TRBD2 is a possible D gene (6 bases). Trimming pared 1 base from V and 2 bases from J, leaving 10 bases between. The germline V gene has CDR1 MNHEY and CDR2 SVGAGI. The CDR3 consists of 15 residues. The CDR3: CASSYWAGTTDTQYF. The CDR3 DNA sequence: TGTGCCAGCAGTTACTGGGCGGGGACCACAGATACGCAGTATTTT.

The chain combines TRBV6-5 with TRBJ2-1, with 9 nucleotides matching TRBD2. After removal of 2 bases from V and 6 bases from J, the junction contained 2 bases not matched to a gene. The CDR3 covers 14 residues. Germline loops: CDR1 MNHEY, CDR2 SVGAGI. The CDR3 is CASSYGSGGNEQFF. The CDR3, as DNA: TGTGCCAGCAGTTACGGTAGCGGGGGCAATGAGCAGTTCTTC.

The V gene is TRBV5-6, the J gene TRBJ2-1; 8 nucleotides line up with TRBD1. The CDR3 extends over 16 amino acids. From germline, CDR1 is SGHDT and CDR2 YYEEEE. V lost 4 bases and J lost 2; bases outside the gene matches: 8. The CDR3 DNA is TGTGCCAGCAGCAAAAATAACAGGGGGGCCTACAATGAGCAGTTCTTC. This encodes CASSKNNRGAYNEQFF.

Worth noting for this clone: The germline gene is not matched at one end of the junction; a read error may be the cause. The chain couples TRBV15 to TRBJ2-1; D is perhaps TRBD2 (7 bases). Germline CDR1 is LNHNV and CDR2 is YYDKDF (reference sequence). This CDR3 is built from 14 residues. CDR3 residues: CATRRGGEFREQFF. The CDR3 bases are TGTGCCACCAGAAGAGGGGGGGAGTTTCGTGAGCAGTTCTTC.

V is TRBV6-1 and J is TRBJ1-6; 9 positions match TRBD1. V was clipped by 4 bases and J by 9 bases; unmatched bases: 13. Germline V gene sequence: CDR1 MNHNS, CDR2 SASEGT. This CDR3 comprises 17 residues. CDR3 DNA sequence: TGTGCCAGCAGTGCCCATTTCCTAGACAGGGGGAGTTCACCCCTCCACTTT. Translating gives CASSAHFLDRGSSPLHF.

The genes are TRBV4-2 and TRBJ2-4, with D possibly TRBD2 on 5 matching bases. Germline values: CDR1 LGHNA, CDR2 YNFKEQ. V was cut by 0 bases and J by 0 bases, with 15 bases left in between. The length of the CDR3 is 18 residues. The CDR3 sequence is CASSQDMVVGVAKNIQYF. CDR3 DNA sequence: TGTGCCAGCAGCCAAGATATGGTAGTCGGGGTAGCCAAAAACATTCAGTACTTC.

This chain joins TRBV7-2 and TRBJ2-7; tentatively, D is TRBD2 (6 bases). Looked up from germline, CDR1 is SGHTA and CDR2 is FQGNSA. There are 15 residues in the CDR3. The ends were cut back, 4 bases at V and 3 bases at J, with 16 bases in the middle. CDR3 DNA: TGTGCCAGCAGCTCAATATCGGAGGGATACTACGAGCAGTACTTC. Translated, it gives CASSSISEGYYEQYF.

The V gene is TRBV7-9, the J gene TRBJ2-6; tentatively, D is TRBD1 or TRBD2 (6 bases each). Germline loops: CDR1 SEHNR, CDR2 FQNEAQ (reference sequence). This CDR3 region has 19 residues. V was shortened by 1 base and J by 0 bases, with 16 bases between the two germline ends. CDR3 loop: CASSLVGQGTYSGANVLTF. CDR3 sequence (DNA): TGTGCCAGCAGCTTAGTAGGTCAGGGGACTTACTCTGGGGCCAACGTCCTGACTTTC.